This TCR beta chain was sequenced in a study of cytomegalovirus exposure and HLA in healthy donors (dated 2017 in TCRdb). Some background on the complete study: According to a later analysis, one platform produced both the roughly 120 validation repertoires and the 666 repertoires of the first cohort. The study aimed to test whether signatures of past pathogen exposure could be identified by cataloging public T cell receptors. Besides the first cohort of some 670 subjects, a separate validation cohort made up of 120 different subjects was used. High-throughput TCR immunosequencing, statistical association of individual TCRs with disease status, and machine learning were combined to predict cytomegalovirus infection status. Points the paper makes about the study in general: A later analysis found that TCRs clustered in the first cohort also tended to co-occur in the 130 or so validation repertoires, with 90% to 95% of cluster scores above 0. A later analysis had no HLA typing for the validation cohort, so co-occurrence there was scored across all 120 or so repertoires. In both the original and validation cohorts, the classifier was reported to diagnose cytomegalovirus status with high specificity and sensitivity. Most TCR sequences were observed very rarely across donors, whereas some public TCRs were present in many individuals. A few of the identified cytomegalovirus-associated TCR beta chains were confirmed in vitro to be specific for cytomegalovirus antigens. In the study, 164 TCR beta chains were listed as associated with cytomegalovirus. It was suggested by the authors that the approach could potentially be generalized to other disease states and immunological phenotypes.

The donors were included in the validation cohort of over a hundred subjects, a group kept apart from the approximately 690-subject first cohort. Details on this clone: Which antigen it targets is not known. Per-nucleotide qualities are absent, and no much larger clonotype sits a single base away.

Library generation was performed with the immunoSEQ multiplex PCR assay. As for how the authors treated the data: A statistical classification framework was developed to diagnose cytomegalovirus status using the catalog of TCR beta chain sequences. TCRdb retrieved this table from immuneACCESS and kept in-frame rearrangements only. Not all clones are present; in checked studies, unresolved V genes account for under half, and no reason is known for the remainder. Clone size and V and J calls were adopted from that table, with D and trimming inferred from the DNA. The sample table holds 150,000 or so clones, of which less than 90% were seen once. The ten largest clonotypes hold around 3.4% of the sample. This clonotype was obtained from a woman aged 18-29 years in good health and CMV-seropositive. Material for sequencing was PBMCs.

CDR3 sequence: CARREGANTQYF. The bases read TGTGCCCGGCGGGAGGGCGCGAATACGCAGTATTTT. The chain was built from TRBV28 and TRBJ2-3, with TRBD2 matching 9 junction bases. V trim: 11 bases; J trim: 7 bases; unmatched bases: 7. CDR3 length: 12 amino acids, cysteine to phenylalanine. The only DNA kept is the CDR3, 36 bases in frame from the first base. As encoded in the germline V gene, CDR1 is MDHEN while CDR2 is SYDVKM.